These 30 T cell receptor beta chains came from one sample sequenced in a study of Tregs in tolerant kidney transplant recipients. The data were produced by immunoSEQ multiplex PCR, yet TCRdb's version contains in-frame clones alone and is incomplete. There are around 33,000 clones in the sample, with 1.8% held by the top ten. Mixed chimerism was transient after nonmyeloablative marrow transplants from related graft donors. The starting material was CD4+ T cells from blood (PBMCs), obtained 24 months after the transplant. These receptors came from a human patient who received a combined kidney and bone marrow transplant. Some T cells may be the graft donor's.

On this clone: The read ends 3 residues shy of where the CDR3 ends; the end is completed using the germline J gene. The chain employs TRBV20-1 and TRBJ2-1; 8 positions match TRBD2. The CDR3 is 14 residues long. Per the germline V gene, CDR1 is DFQATT and CDR2 is SNEGSKA (reference sequence). Unmatched junction bases numbered 6, after V lost 8 bases and J lost 0 bases. CDR3 protein: CSPIAGISYNEQFF. Partial CDR3 DNA: TGCAGTCCTATAGCGGGGATCTCCTACAATGAG.

About this clone itself: The read is 3 residues too short to cover the CDR3 end, so that end is filled in from the germline J gene. This chain connects TRBV20-1 to TRBJ2-3; TRBD2 might be the D (6 bases). CDR3 length equals 15 residues. V was pared by 0 bases and J by 2 bases, with 12 bases between. Germline CDR1 is DFQATT and CDR2 is SNEGSKA (reference sequence). CDR3 bases read: TGCAGTGCTAGAGATATGCGGGATGCCACAGATACG. It specifies CSARDMRDATDT. In full, the CDR3 reads CSARDMRDATDTQYF.

Concerning this clone itself: The read is 3 residues too short to cover the CDR3 end, so that end is filled in from the germline J gene. The chain is built from TRBV5-1 and TRBJ2-3; 14 bases are shared with TRBD2. CDR3 length: 16 amino acids. V shed 3 bases and J 1 base; nucleotides not matched to a gene: 1. Germline V lookup: CDR1 SGHRS, CDR2 YFSETQ. Incomplete CDR3 DNA: TGCGCCAGCAGCTCGGGACTAGCGGGAGGCACAGATACG. Translated, it gives CASSSGLAGGTDT. In full, the CDR3 reads CASSSGLAGGTDTQYF. Looking up the rest from reference TRBV5-1 and TRBJ2-3 gives the full variable domain: KAGVTQTPRYLIKTRGQQVTLSCSPISGHRSVSWYQQTPGQGLQFLFEYFSETQRNKGNFPGRFSGRQFSNSRSEMNVSTLELGDSALYLCASSSGLAGGTDTQYFGPGTRLTVL.

About this clone: The read is 3 residues too short to cover the CDR3 end, so that end is filled in from the germline J gene. V and J are TRBV30 and TRBJ2-7; TRBD2 is a possible D gene (5 bases). V gave up 2 bases and J gave up 5 bases, with 19 bases separating them. This CDR3 spans 15 amino acids. Germline assignment: CDR1 GTSNPN and CDR2 SVGIG (reference sequence). The CDR3 DNA, read in part, is TGTGCCTGGAGTCTTAGCGCCCAATTGTACGACGAG. It yields the protein CAWSLSAQLYDE. The full CDR3 sequence reads CAWSLSAQLYDEQYF.

On this clone itself: The CDR3 end falls 3 residues outside the read, so it is completed with the germline J gene. This rearrangement joins TRBV7-3 to TRBJ2-2, with a possible D match to TRBD1 (6 bases). Trimming cost V 5 bases and J 1 base, with 11 bases left between them. CDR1 and CDR2 from the germline V gene are SGHTA and FQGTGA. This CDR3 has 15 residues. CDR3 DNA, as far as it was read: TGTGCCAGCAGCGCACAGGGTCGGAACACCGGGGAG. Translating it yields CASSAQGRNTGE. Given in full, the CDR3 is CASSAQGRNTGELFF.

To note about this clone: From the germline J gene comes the end of the CDR3, since the read stops 3 residues before it. The V call is TRBV7-6, the J call TRBJ2-7; 8 nucleotides align to TRBD1. V gave up 5 bases and J gave up 6 bases; unmatched junction bases: 6. This CDR3 contains 13 residues. In germline, CDR1 is SGHVS, CDR2 FNYEAQ. The CDR3: CASSTNRGSEQYF. The sequenced CDR3 bases are TGTGCCAGCAGCACCAACAGGGGGAGCGAG. Full variable domain (rest looked up from reference TRBV7-6 and TRBJ2-7): GAGVSQSPRYKVTKRGQDVALRCDPISGHVSLYWYRQALGQGPEFLTYFNYEAQQDKSGLPNDRFSAERPEGSISTLTIQRTEQRDSAMYRCASSTNRGSEQYFGPGTRLTVT.

Partial CDR3 DNA: TGTGCCAGTAGTTTGCTGACAGGGGGAAACAATCAGCCC. Translation gives CASSLLTGGNNQP. Given in full, the CDR3 is CASSLLTGGNNQPQHF. V is TRBV19 and J is TRBJ1-5, with 9 nucleotides matching TRBD1. The DNA ends 3 residues before the CDR3 does, and the rest of the CDR3 is filled in from the germline J gene. Germline CDR1 and CDR2: LNHDA and SQIVND (reference sequence). The ends lost 5 bases at V and 3 bases at J; junction bases unmatched: 8. The CDR3 is 16 residues long.

Notes on this clone: The CDR3 end is not reached by the read, which stops 3 residues before it; the germline J gene fills it in. The J gene is TRBJ2-3, the V gene TRBV5-1; TRBD2 might be the D (6 bases). V was clipped by 0 bases and J by 2 bases, with 10 bases between them. The CDR3 extends over 15 amino acids. Germline V CDR1 and CDR2: SGHRS, YFSETQ. The CDR3 protein is CASSLGDFLTDTQYF. The CDR3 DNA, read in part, is TGCGCCAGCAGCTTGGGGGACTTTCTCACAGATACG.

For this clone: The sequenced fragment ends 3 residues before the CDR3 boundary, so the rest is inferred from the germline J gene. This sequence joins TRBV19 and TRBJ2-1; 8 nucleotides match TRBD1. The J segment lost 5 bases and the V segment lost 4 bases, leaving 10 bases of the junction unmatched. The CDR3 contains 16 residues. CDR1 is LNHDA, CDR2 SQIVND, per germline (reference sequence). The CDR3: CASSRDRSLTHNEQFF. The CDR3 bases that were read are TGTGCCAGTAGTAGGGACAGGTCCCTGACGCACAATGAG.

For this clone: The read ends 3 residues early relative to the CDR3; the germline J gene fills the gap. The chain is built from TRBV20-1 and TRBJ1-3; TRBD1 aligns across 7 bases. Germline CDR1 reads DFQATT; CDR2 reads SNEGSKA (reference sequence). The CDR3 sequence is 13 residues long. Trimming at V came to 6 bases and at J to 3 bases, leaving 5 bases not matched to a gene. The DNA read from the CDR3 is TGCAGTGCACCGACAGGGTTTGGAAACACC. Translated, it gives CSAPTGFGNT. The full CDR3 protein reads CSAPTGFGNTIYF.

The chain's CDR3 is CSARNSGRGNEQFF. The CDR3 DNA, read in part, is TGCAGTGCTAGAAATAGCGGGAGGGGTAATGAG. The chain uses TRBV20-1 and TRBJ2-1; 11 positions agree with TRBD2. The DNA ends 3 residues before the CDR3 does, and the rest of the CDR3 is filled in from the germline J gene. Germline trimming cut 2 bases from V and 7 bases from J; bases unmatched to any gene: 4. This CDR3 comprises 14 residues. Germline V CDR1 and CDR2: DFQATT, SNEGSKA (reference sequence).

In the case of this clone: From the germline J gene comes the end of the CDR3, since the read stops 3 residues before it. The V gene is TRBV7-6, the J gene TRBJ1-2; possible D gene TRBD1, 5 bases. This CDR3 has 16 residues. Trimming pared 5 bases from V and 2 bases from J, leaving 18 bases between. The germline CDR1 and CDR2 sequences are SGHVS and FNYEAQ. The sequenced CDR3 bases are TGTGCCAGCAGCCCGGGGTCGGGACTGAAAAACTATGGC. Protein product: CASSPGSGLKNYG. The full CDR3 sequence reads CASSPGSGLKNYGYTF.

In regard to this clone: The CDR3 end is not reached by the read, which stops 3 residues before it; the germline J gene fills it in. The V and J genes are TRBV19 and TRBJ1-1; D unresolved. This CDR3 spans 14 amino acids. Trimming took off 5 bases at V and 1 base at J, with 11 bases between the two ends. Germline V gene sequence: CDR1 LNHDA, CDR2 SQIVND (reference sequence). The CDR3 here is CASSPTVTNTEAFF. The sequenced part of the CDR3 DNA is TGTGCCAGTAGTCCCACAGTGACGAACACTGAA.

Concerning this clone: The CDR3 goes on 3 residues after the read ends, and that part is filled in from the germline J gene. The chain employs TRBV5-1 and TRBJ2-7; 9 nucleotides match TRBD1. V lost 4 bases and J lost 2; bases outside the gene matches: 4. This CDR3 region has 14 residues. Germline V gene lookup returns CDR1 SGHRS and CDR2 YFSETQ. The part of the CDR3 DNA that was read is TGCGCCAGCAGCAGGACAGGGGCACCCTACGAG. Translation gives CASSRTGAPYE. In full, the CDR3 is CASSRTGAPYEQYF.

In regard to this clone: The read terminates 3 residues before the CDR3 end, so the remaining end is supplied by the germline J gene. The rearrangement joins TRBV29-1 to TRBJ2-3; 9 bases are shared with TRBD1. This CDR3 has 15 amino acids. Trimming took 4 bases from V and 2 from J; bases not matched to a gene: 7. Germline V gene data show CDR1 as SQVTM and CDR2 as ANQGSEA. The covered CDR3 bases are TGCAGCGTTGGGACAGGGGCCCTATACACAGATACG. Its translation is CSVGTGALYTDT. The whole CDR3 reads CSVGTGALYTDTQYF.

A note on this clone: The read ends 3 residues early relative to the CDR3; the germline J gene fills the gap. The chain uses TRBV6-1 and TRBJ1-4; a possible D gene is TRBD1 (6 bases). Trimming stripped 1 base from V and 7 bases from J, with 13 bases between. The CDR3 covers 15 residues. Germline CDR1 reads MNHNS; CDR2 reads SASEGT. The CDR3 loop reads CASSEVGRGGEKLFF. Partial CDR3 DNA: TGTGCCAGCAGTGAAGTAGGGAGAGGGGGTGAAAAA.

Concerning this clone itself: Sequencing ends 3 residues short of the CDR3 end; the germline J gene provides the rest. V gene TRBV11-2 combines with J gene TRBJ2-7; D might be TRBD1 (5 bases). V lost 5 bases to trimming and J lost 6 bases, with 17 bases between them. CDR3 length: 14 amino acids. The V gene's germline CDR1 is SGHAT and CDR2 FQNNGV. Partial CDR3 DNA: TGTGCCAGCAGCCCGCAGGGCATGGCAACCGAG. This gives the protein CASSPQGMATE. The complete CDR3 protein is CASSPQGMATEQYF.

Comments on this clone: The DNA ends 3 residues before the CDR3 does, and the rest of the CDR3 is filled in from the germline J gene. The chain couples TRBV6-1 to TRBJ2-7, with D unclear. The CDR3 is 15 residues long. Germline V lookup: CDR1 MNHNS, CDR2 SASEGT. The ends were cut back, 4 bases at V and 5 bases at J, with 18 bases in the middle. The CDR3 loop is CASSAPSHLTHEQYF. The sequenced part of the CDR3 DNA is TGTGCCAGCAGTGCGCCGAGCCACCTCACCCACGAG.

To note about this clone: Coverage ceases 3 residues before the CDR3 finishes, and the germline J gene fills in the end. The V call is TRBV6-2 or TRBV6-3, the J call TRBJ2-7; D is undetermined. The germline gives CDR1 MNHEY, CDR2 SVGEGT. V was cut by 0 bases and J by 5 bases, with 5 bases left in between. CDR3 length: 12 residues. The chain's CDR3 is CASSYSSHEQYF. CDR3 bases read: TGTGCCAGCAGTTACTCGAGCCACGAG.

A word on this clone: The sequence runs out 3 residues before the end of the CDR3; the remainder is reconstructed from the germline J gene. The chain carries TRBV6-2 or TRBV6-3 and TRBJ2-1, with D perhaps matching TRBD1 (5 bases). V lost 2 bases, J lost 5 bases, and 7 bases lay in between. CDR1 MNHEY and CDR2 SVGEGT come from the germline V gene. The CDR3 sequence is 13 residues long. The sequenced CDR3 bases are TGTGCCAGCAGTTACGGACAACACAATGAG. Translation: CASSYGQHNE. The full CDR3 protein is CASSYGQHNEQFF.

In regard to this clone: The read ends 3 residues shy of where the CDR3 ends; the end is completed using the germline J gene. The chain carries TRBV7-9 and TRBJ1-1; 7 bases map to TRBD1. V trimming: 5 bases; J trimming: 5 bases; junction bases outside the gene matches: 8. This CDR3 region has 14 residues. Germline CDR1 is SEHNR and CDR2 is FQNEAQ (reference sequence). The covered CDR3 bases are TGTGCCAGCAGCCAGCAGGGGGTTGCGACTGAA. Residues: CASSQQGVATE. The complete CDR3 reads CASSQQGVATEAFF.

Concerning this clone: The sequence runs out 3 residues before the end of the CDR3; the remainder is reconstructed from the germline J gene. The gene calls are TRBV18 and TRBJ1-5, with 10 bases matching TRBD1. After removal of 5 bases from V and 5 bases from J, the junction contained 9 bases not matched to a gene. Germline loops: CDR1 KGHSH, CDR2 LQKENI. CDR3 length: 16 amino acids. CDR3 residues: CASSTSTGGLDQPQHF. The sequenced CDR3 bases are TGTGCCAGCTCAACCTCGACAGGGGGCTTGGATCAGCCC. Supplemented by reference TRBV18 and TRBJ1-5, the full variable domain reads NAGVMQNPRHLVRRRGQEARLRCSPMKGHSHVYWYRQLPEEGLKFMVYLQKENIIDESGMPKERFSAEFPKEGPSILRIQQVVRGDSAAYFCASSTSTGGLDQPQHFGDGTRLSIL.

Concerning this clone itself: The CDR3 goes on 3 residues after the read ends, and that part is filled in from the germline J gene. The sample contains more than one DNA sequence encoding this CDR3. The gene calls are TRBV5-6 and TRBJ2-7; D gene ambiguous. The V gene lost 2 bases and the J gene lost 1 base, with 7 bases spanning the gap. CDR1 SGHDT and CDR2 YYEEEE come from the germline V gene. The CDR3 spans 13 residues. The sequenced CDR3 bases are TGTGCCAGCAGCTTAGGCAGGTCCTACGAG. Amino acids: CASSLGRSYE. The entire CDR3 is CASSLGRSYEQYF. Full variable domain (missing parts from reference TRBV5-6 and TRBJ2-7): DAGVTQSPTHLIKTRGQQVTLRCSPKSGHDTVSWYQQALGQGPQFIFQYYEEEERQRGNFPDRFSGHQFPNYSSELNVNALLLGDSALYLCASSLGRSYEQYFGPGTRLTVT.

In regard to this clone: From the germline J gene comes the end of the CDR3, since the read stops 3 residues before it. This chain joins TRBV10-3 and TRBJ2-6; no clear D. V was trimmed by 7 bases and J by 0 bases, leaving 10 bases between them. CDR1 is ENHRY, CDR2 SYGVKD, per germline. This CDR3 is built from 15 residues. This CDR3 is CAIKAGSSGANVLTF. The CDR3 DNA, read in part, is TGTGCCATCAAGGCAGGCAGCTCTGGGGCCAACGTC.

Regarding this clone: The read ends 3 residues early relative to the CDR3; the germline J gene fills the gap. V and J are TRBV19 and TRBJ2-7; 12 bases align to TRBD2. The CDR3 is 15 amino acids. Losses at the gene ends were 5 bases for V and 5 bases for J; bases not matched to a gene: 7. Germline assignment: CDR1 LNHDA and CDR2 SQIVND (reference sequence). CDR3 amino acids: CASSDLAGGINEQYF. The sequenced CDR3 bases are TGTGCCAGTAGTGACCTAGCGGGAGGGATCAACGAG.

In regard to this clone: From the germline J gene comes the end of the CDR3, since the read stops 3 residues before it. The V and J genes are TRBV5-1 and TRBJ2-5, with D tentatively TRBD2 (6 bases). V lost 0 bases, J lost 0 bases, and 12 bases lay in between. The CDR3 consists of 16 residues. Germline CDR1 reads SGHRS; CDR2 reads YFSETQ. CDR3 DNA (partial): TGCGCCAGCAGCTTGGGGACTACCCAGTACCAAGAGACC. It yields the protein CASSLGTTQYQET. The complete CDR3 sequence is CASSLGTTQYQETQYF.

To note about this clone: The read comes to an end 3 residues before the CDR3 does, leaving the germline J gene to fill in the end. The chain couples TRBV7-3 to TRBJ1-1, with 12 positions matching TRBD1. The CDR3 has 14 residues. The V segment lost 4 bases and the J segment 5 bases; nucleotides outside the gene matches: 2. The germline gives CDR1 SGHTA, CDR2 FQGTGA. The sequenced part of the CDR3 DNA is TGTGCCAGCAGCTCGGGACAGGGGGCGACTGAA. Translating gives CASSSGQGATE. The complete CDR3 sequence is CASSSGQGATEAFF.

As to this clone: The CDR3 goes on 3 residues after the read ends, and that part is filled in from the germline J gene. The chain joins TRBV7-9 to TRBJ1-1; TRBD1 might be the D (5 bases). V was trimmed by 6 bases and J by 1 base, leaving 12 bases between them. Germline CDR1 reads SEHNR; CDR2 reads FQNEAQ (reference sequence). This CDR3 region has 14 residues. The sequenced CDR3 bases are TGTGCCAGCAGTTCCCAGGGCGGGAACACTGAA. Translating it yields CASSSQGGNTE. The CDR3, in full, reads CASSSQGGNTEAFF.

In regard to this clone: Read data end 3 residues before the CDR3 end; the end is taken from the germline J gene. The chain carries TRBV7-6 and TRBJ2-1; 7 bases are a match to TRBD2. V shed 4 bases and J 9 bases; nucleotides not matched to a gene: 6. CDR1 is SGHVS, CDR2 FNYEAQ, per germline. CDR3 length: 13 amino acids. The CDR3 here is CASSSRLASEQFF. The sequenced part of the CDR3 DNA is TGTGCCAGCAGCTCCAGACTAGCCAGTGAG.

The CDR3 bases that were read are TGTGCCAGCAGCCGACTAGCGGGAGGGGGGGAGACC. Its translation: CASSRLAGGGET. The CDR3 reads in full as CASSRLAGGGETQYF. The V call is TRBV2, the J call TRBJ2-5; TRBD2 matches 14 bases. The read ends 3 residues shy of where the CDR3 ends; the end is completed using the germline J gene. This CDR3 has 15 amino acids. Germline loops: CDR1 SNHLY, CDR2 FYNNEI. V trimming: 6 bases; J trimming: 5 bases; junction bases outside the gene matches: 5.